This entry features one TCR beta chain sequence. Its antigen is unidentified. Trimming removed 7 bases from V and 4 bases from J, with 7 bases in between. This CDR3 spans 12 amino acids. Germline CDR1 is MNHEY and CDR2 is SVGAGI. The record originates from a study of blood T cells in healthy people across ages. Study at large: Template switching retrieved approximately one barcoded beta molecule for each two T cells.

Study results and limitations: Age brought a roughly linear fall in TCR beta diversity measured per million T cells.

Then a second PCR, running roughly 7 to 11 cycles, was carried out with a sample-barcoded 5' primer and a J-beta primer mix. Unique molecular identifiers of 12 random nucleotides labeled each cDNA. TCRdb re-called the 5' RACE reads with MiXCR, one entry per CDR3 protein. This table has around 2 million distinct CDR3 sequences, about 39% appearing once. V is TRBV6-5 and J is TRBJ2-2; D not certain. Sequenced material: blood. The sequence was collected from a human donor in good health. The chain's CDR3 is CASTGGTGELFF. CDR3 sequence (DNA): TGTGCCAGCACCGGCGGCACCGGGGAGCTGTTTTTT.